Each of the 18 T cell receptor beta chains below was sequenced from the same sample in a study of vaccination effects on CD4 cells after COVID-19 (dated by TCRdb to the early 2020s). Which antigens these TCRs recognize remains unknown. Library construction relied on the immunoSEQ multiplex PCR assay. Here the immuneACCESS table is served through TCRdb, limited to in-frame sequences with V and J called. Missing clones are a known gap in these copies; in checked studies unresolved V genes cover under half, and the rest lacks a known reason. Recorded for this sample are over 50,000 clones; around four fifths of them occurred a single time. Roughly 1.2% of the sample lies in the top ten. To identify antigen-specific CD4+ T cell clonotypes by their expansion, the ViraFEST assay first stimulated PBMC with viral peptide pools and then applied TCR sequencing. After around eleven days of culture, CD4+ T cells were isolated with the EasySep CD4+ T cell isolation kit. Each participant received two doses of an mRNA SARS-CoV-2 vaccine, either BNT162b2 or mRNA-1273.

The sequencing used CD4+ T cells from PBMCs cultured with HCoV-229E spike peptides, collected after COVID-19 vaccination. Interpreted using the paper, the cell subset or site label stands for: HCoV-229E spike overlapping peptide pool stimulation. These receptors all come from a human donor who received a COVID-19 vaccine.

J is TRBJ2-3 and V is TRBV3-1 (or the pseudogene TRBV3-2); D is possibly TRBD1 (6 bases). This CDR3 is 14 amino acids long. Germline CDR1 is LGHDT and CDR2 is YNNKEL (reference sequence). V shed 4 bases and J shed 1 base, with 9 bases lying between them. The CDR3 here is CASSPTGRTDTQYF. DNA of the CDR3: TGTGCCAGCAGCCCAACAGGGCGCACAGATACGCAGTATTTT.

This clone has just a few counts. This chain connects TRBV28 to TRBJ1-3; D gene unclear. V lost 6 bases to trimming and J lost 0 bases, with 9 bases between them. From germline, CDR1 is MDHEN and CDR2 SYDVKM. The CDR3 has 14 residues. The CDR3 loop reads CASSPTVSGNTIYF. CDR3 bases: TGTGCCAGCAGCCCGACGGTCTCTGGAAACACCATATATTTT.

The chain links TRBV15 to TRBJ2-7; tentatively, D is TRBD1 (6 bases). Trimming cost V 5 bases and J 1 base, with 12 bases left between them. The CDR3 loop spans 14 amino acids. The germline V gene encodes CDR1 LNHNV and CDR2 YYDKDF (reference sequence). This CDR3 is CATSPRGGSYEQYV. The CDR3 region has the DNA TGTGCCACCAGCCCCCGAGGGGGTTCCTACGAGCAGTACGTC.

The J gene is TRBJ2-5, the V gene TRBV27, with a weak D call TRBD2 (5 bases). In germline, CDR1 is MNHEY, CDR2 SMNVEV (reference sequence). The CDR3 consists of 16 residues. The V end was cut by 2 bases, the J end by 2 bases, with 15 bases between. CDR3 bases: TGTGCCAGCAGTTTAGGCCGGGGATTTCAACAAGAGACCCAGTACTTC. Its translation: CASSLGRGFQQETQYF.

This chain connects TRBV9 to TRBJ2-3; D is ambiguous. Trimming left V 4 bases short and J 4 bases short, with 7 bases between. Germline CDR1 SGDLS, CDR2 YYNGEE. CDR3 length: 12 residues. CDR3 coding DNA: TGTGCCAGCAGCCTCAGTGCAGATACGCAGTATTTT. It encodes CASSLSADTQYF.

This clone was seen just once. The V and J genes are TRBV6-5 and TRBJ1-2; 7 bases map to TRBD1. The CDR3 runs to 15 residues. Germline lookup yields CDR1 MNHEY and CDR2 SVGAGI. V shed 5 bases, J shed 0 bases, and the junction held 6 bases outside the gene matches. The CDR3: CASSTRDSSNYGYTF. DNA for the CDR3: TGTGCCAGCAGTACCCGGGACAGCTCTAACTATGGCTACACCTTC.

There are a few counts of this clone. The chain has TRBV5-1 and TRBJ1-2, with unresolved D. CDR1 and CDR2 (germline): SGHRS, YFSETQ. V was pared by 5 bases and J by 4 bases, with 12 bases between. The CDR3 runs 13 residues. CDR3: CASRSRSVYGYTF. The CDR3 bases are TGCGCCAGCAGGTCTCGTTCCGTCTATGGCTACACCTTC.

CDR3 protein: CASSQEYGPRWDSGANVLTF. CDR3 sequence (DNA): TGTGCCAGCAGCCAAGAATACGGCCCCCGATGGGACTCTGGGGCCAACGTCCTGACTTTC. This chain connects TRBV4-2 to TRBJ2-6; D is ambiguous. Germline values: CDR1 LGHNA, CDR2 YNFKEQ. With 0 bases removed from V and 0 bases from J, the gap between germline ends came to 18 bases. The CDR3 runs 20 residues.

The chain is built from TRBV12-5 and TRBJ1-1, with D unresolved. The CDR3 totals 15 residues. CDR1 is LGHNT and CDR2 is FRNRAP in the germline V gene. The V end was cut by 2 bases, the J end by 3 bases, with 13 bases between. In DNA, the CDR3 is TGTGCTAGTGGTTTGATCTCGGGGATATACACTGAAGCTTTCTTT. Residues: CASGLISGIYTEAFF.

Only one count was recorded for this clone. The chain has TRBV9 and TRBJ2-3; maybe TRBD2 (6 bases). The CDR3 covers 17 residues. With 3 bases removed from V and 4 bases from J, the gap between germline ends came to 21 bases. Germline-derived CDR1 and CDR2 are SGDLS and YYNGEE. The CDR3 nucleotides are TGTGCCAGCAGCGGCTCCCCTAGCCCTAGGGAGGCAGATACGCAGTATTTT. Encoded protein: CASSGSPSPREADTQYF.

The rearrangement links TRBV30 to TRBJ2-2; 9 nucleotides line up with TRBD1. CDR3 length equals 15 residues. The V gene's germline CDR1 is GTSNPN and CDR2 SVGIG (reference sequence). Trimming cost V 4 bases and J 1 base; bases outside gene matches: 4. CDR3 region: CAWNPGQGNTGELFF. The CDR3, as DNA: TGTGCCTGGAACCCGGGACAGGGGAACACCGGGGAGCTGTTTTTT.

The chain is built from TRBV6-6 and TRBJ2-1, with TRBD1 matching over 8 bases. Losses at the gene ends were 7 bases for V and 3 bases for J; bases not matched to a gene: 11. Germline values: CDR1 MNHNY, CDR2 SVGAGI (reference sequence). The CDR3 loop spans 16 amino acids. CDR3 sequence reads: CASTDRAPLSYNEQFF. In nucleotides, the CDR3 is TGTGCCAGCACGGACAGGGCGCCGTTAAGCTACAATGAGCAGTTCTTC.

The chain has TRBV7-9 and TRBJ1-2; weak D call: TRBD1 (5 bases). Trimming shortened V by 5 bases and J by 5 bases, and 12 bases separated the two germline ends. The length of the CDR3 is 13 residues. Germline V gene sequence: CDR1 SEHNR, CDR2 FQNEAQ (reference sequence). This CDR3 is CASSLVGEYGYTF. Written as DNA, the CDR3 is TGTGCCAGCAGCCTGGTGGGGGAATATGGCTACACCTTC.

The genes are TRBV14 and TRBJ1-2, with a possible D match to TRBD1 (5 bases). Germline V gene data show CDR1 as SGHDN and CDR2 as FVKESK. Trimming removed 1 base at V and 2 bases at J, with 11 bases between. CDR3 length: 15 residues. The CDR3 nucleotides are TGTGCCAGCAGCCAAGCGGGGGGGAACAACTATGGCTACACCTTC. This translates into CASSQAGGNNYGYTF.

This clone appeared a single time. V usage is TRBV6-5 and J usage is TRBJ1-2; 9 nucleotides line up with TRBD1. This CDR3 has 14 residues. Germline loops: CDR1 MNHEY, CDR2 SVGAGI. The V gene end was trimmed by 5 bases and the J gene end by 5 bases; junction bases not matched to a gene: 6. The CDR3 bases are TGTGCCAGCAGTCGGGGACAGGGAACTTATGGCTACACCTTC. It translates to CASSRGQGTYGYTF.

This clone was seen a single time. This chain uses TRBV15 with TRBJ1-1, with D maybe TRBD1 (5 bases). V lost 2 bases to trimming and J lost 10 bases, with 20 bases between them. The CDR3 covers 15 residues. The germline V gene encodes CDR1 LNHNV and CDR2 YYDKDF (reference sequence). CDR3 region: CATSRSLGTAPGAFF. DNA for the CDR3: TGTGCCACCAGCAGATCACTAGGGACCGCCCCTGGAGCTTTCTTT. Drawing the rest from reference TRBV15 and TRBJ1-1, the complete variable domain is DAMVIQNPRYQVTQFGKPVTLSCSQTLNHNVMYWYQQKSSQAPKLLFHYYDKDFNNEADTPDNFQSRRPNTSFCFLDIRSPGLGDTAMYLCATSRSLGTAPGAFFGQGTRLTVV.

The V and J genes are TRBV5-1 and TRBJ2-2; 13 bases agree with TRBD2. This CDR3 is built from 15 residues. With 3 bases clipped from V and 5 bases from J, the junction kept 1 base outside the gene matches. The germline V gene encodes CDR1 SGHRS and CDR2 YFSETQ. The DNA for the CDR3 is TGCGCCAGCAGCTCGACTAGCGGGAGGACCGGGGAGCTGTTTTTT. Encoded protein: CASSSTSGRTGELFF.

The V and J genes are TRBV12-3 or TRBV12-4 and TRBJ1-6; 7 bases map to TRBD1. Trimming at V came to 6 bases and at J to 7 bases, leaving 3 bases not matched to a gene. This CDR3 comprises 13 residues. CDR3 nucleotide sequence: TGTGCCAGCAGAGGGACAGACAATTCACCCCTCCACTTT. It codes for CASRGTDNSPLHF.